Presented here are 18 T cell receptor beta chains from one specimen sequenced in a study of vaccination and CD4 T cells after COVID-19. For these TCRs, the target antigens are not known. The treatment denotes: approximately nine-day PBMC culture with coronavirus spike peptide pools or control peptides (ViraFEST assay). Sequencing of DNA taken from cultured CD4+ T cells relied on the Oncomine TCR Beta short-read assay. One entry per CDR3 protein, called by TCRdb with MiXCR from the PCR reads. The table includes under 4,000 distinct CDR3 sequences, approximately 31% detected once. The sample was CD4+ T cells from blood, cultured in vitro. These receptors all come from a human donor who had recovered from COVID-19.

This clonotype ranks as medium-sized. This chain uses TRBV7-2 with TRBJ1-5, with D possibly matching TRBD1 (5 bases). The V gene's germline CDR1 is SGHTA and CDR2 FQGNSA. V lost 1 base and J 7 bases, leaving 11 bases between the germline ends. The CDR3 contains 14 residues. The CDR3 DNA follows: TGTGCCAGCAGCTTAGGACAGTTCAGGCAGCCCCAGCATTTT. Residues: CASSLGQFRQPQHF.

The chain combines TRBV12-3 or TRBV12-4 with TRBJ1-2; 8 bases line up with TRBD1. V lost 4 bases, J lost 6 bases, and 7 bases stayed unmatched. CDR3 length: 14 amino acids. The chain's CDR3 is CASSYQGAIDGYTF. CDR3 in DNA: TGTGCCAGCAGTTATCAGGGGGCGATTGATGGCTACACCTTC.

The rearrangement joins TRBV30 to TRBJ2-5; no clear D gene. The germline V gene encodes CDR1 GTSNPN and CDR2 SVGIG (reference sequence). This CDR3 region has 15 residues. The ends were cut back, 0 bases at V and 9 bases at J, with 20 bases in the middle. CDR3 sequence: CAWSVGGTSIRAQYF. Written as DNA, the CDR3 is TGTGCCTGGAGTGTAGGTGGCACGTCCATAAGGGCCCAGTACTTC.

The rearrangement links TRBV29-1 to TRBJ1-2, with D tentatively TRBD1 (6 bases). The CDR3 spans 15 residues. Germline V gene lookup returns CDR1 SQVTM and CDR2 ANQGSEA. The V end lost 7 bases, the J end lost 5 bases, and 23 bases lay between the germline ends. The chain's CDR3 is CSADDGGALGYGYTF. In nucleotides, the CDR3 is TGCAGCGCCGACGACGGGGGGGCACTGGGGTATGGCTACACCTTC.

This clonotype was observed a few times. The chain carries TRBV20-1 and TRBJ2-3; the D gene could be TRBD1 or TRBD2 (5 bases each). CDR1 is DFQATT, CDR2 SNEGSKA, per germline (reference sequence). With 1 base removed from V and 5 bases from J, the gap between germline ends came to 7 bases. This CDR3 has 12 residues. The CDR3 region is CSARVGGDTQYF. Written as DNA, the CDR3 is TGCAGTGCTAGAGTTGGGGGAGATACGCAGTATTTT.

By share, this clonotype ranks as medium-sized (0.01 to 0.1%). The chain employs TRBV20-1 and TRBJ1-6, with unresolved D. The CDR3 length is 13 residues. Trimming left V 1 base short and J 5 bases short, with 6 bases between. Looked up from germline, CDR1 is DFQATT and CDR2 is SNEGSKA (reference sequence). The CDR3, as DNA: TGCAGTGCTAGAGCAGAGAATAATTCACCCCTCCACTTT. This encodes CSARAENNSPLHF.

This clonotype was found a few times. The V gene is TRBV27, the J gene TRBJ1-6; D perhaps matches TRBD1 (5 bases). V lost 4 bases and J lost 10, with 17 bases in between. CDR1 is MNHEY, CDR2 SMNVEV, per germline (reference sequence). This CDR3 spans 15 amino acids. The CDR3 DNA reads as TGTGCCAGCAGTTCCCGCGGGGGTTTCATCTCACCCCTCCACTTT. The encoded protein is CASSSRGGFISPLHF.

The V call is TRBV12-3 or TRBV12-4, the J call TRBJ2-4; D perhaps matches TRBD1 (6 bases). The CDR3 has 13 residues. V lost 2 bases and J 7 bases, leaving 9 bases between the germline ends. The CDR3 loop reads CASSLLGQNIQYF. The DNA for the CDR3 is TGTGCCAGCAGTTTACTCGGACAGAACATTCAGTACTTC.

This sequence joins TRBV11-2 and TRBJ1-6; TRBD1 might be the D (5 bases). Trimming left V 1 base short and J 12 bases short, with 16 bases between. The length of the CDR3 is 15 residues. The V gene's germline CDR1 is SGHAT and CDR2 FQNNGV. CDR3 sequence (DNA): TGTGCCAGCAGCTTAGGGGCAGGGCCTGGCGGACCCCTCCACTTT. This translates into CASSLGAGPGGPLHF.

This clonotype was seen a handful of times. This sequence joins TRBV30 and TRBJ1-2; D gene uncertain. Germline CDR1 is GTSNPN and CDR2 is SVGIG (reference sequence). CDR3 length: 13 residues. V was clipped by 4 bases and J by 3 bases, with 12 bases between them. CDR3 region: CAWMVQNDYGYTF. The CDR3 DNA sequence: TGTGCCTGGATGGTACAGAACGACTATGGCTACACCTTC.

By share, this clonotype ranks as large (0.1 to 1%). The chain combines TRBV6-1 with TRBJ1-6; TRBD1 aligns across 8 bases. J lost 9 bases, V lost 5 bases, and 3 bases had no gene match. The CDR3 contains 13 residues. Germline-derived CDR1 and CDR2 are MNHNS and SASEGT. The CDR3 sequence is CASSTTGASPLHF. The CDR3 DNA follows: TGTGCCAGCAGTACGACAGGGGCTTCACCCCTCCACTTT.

The V call is TRBV21-1, the J call TRBJ2-7; the table calls TRBD1, which could not be checked here. TRBV21-1 is described as a pseudogene. CDR3 size: 12 residues. CDR3 DNA sequence: TGTGCCAGCAGCCCACGGGATAGGTGGCAGTACTTC. It specifies CASSPRDRWQYF.

By sample fraction, this clonotype is medium-sized. The gene calls are TRBV20-1 and TRBJ2-5, with D possibly TRBD2 on 6 matching bases. The length of the CDR3 is 15 residues. CDR1 and CDR2 (germline): DFQATT, SNEGSKA (reference sequence). V was trimmed by 3 bases and J by 2 bases, leaving 16 bases between them. The CDR3 spells CSASQQRAGQETQYF. Written as DNA, the CDR3 is TGCAGTGCTAGTCAACAACGGGCGGGGCAAGAGACCCAGTACTTC.

As for this clonotype: One base away lies a much larger clone, so this may be a sequencing read error. The chain couples TRBV30 to TRBJ1-6, with D tentatively TRBD1 (5 bases). The germline CDR1 and CDR2 sequences are GTSNPN and SVGIG (reference sequence). The CDR3 extends over 13 amino acids. Trimming stripped 3 bases from V and 8 bases from J, with 11 bases between. The CDR3 region is CAWRDEGYSPLHF. The CDR3 DNA reads as TGTGCCTGGAGAGATGAGGGGTATTCACCCCTCCACTTT.

The chain carries TRBV19 and TRBJ2-3; 14 nucleotides align to TRBD2. With V trimmed by 3 bases and J by 4 bases, 3 bases remained unmatched. The CDR3 has 16 amino acids. Germline V lookup: CDR1 LNHDA, CDR2 SQIVND (reference sequence). The CDR3 sequence is CASSIPGLAGADTQYF. The CDR3 DNA is TGTGCCAGTAGTATCCCGGGACTAGCGGGAGCAGATACGCAGTATTTT. Full variable domain (missing parts from reference TRBV19 and TRBJ2-3): DGGITQSPKYLFRKEGQNVTLSCEQNLNHDAMYWYRQDPGQGLRLIYYSQIVNDFQKGDIAEGYSVSREKKESFPLTVTSAQKNPTAFYLCASSIPGLAGADTQYFGPGTRLTVL.

This chain connects TRBV3-1 to TRBJ1-2; D might be TRBD1 (6 bases). V was pared by 5 bases and J by 7 bases, with 17 bases between. The CDR3 has 14 residues. The germline V gene has CDR1 LGHDT and CDR2 YNNKEL (reference sequence). As DNA, the CDR3 is TGTGCCAGCAGCTCCAAGAGGGGGTCGAGTGGCTACACCTTC. It codes for CASSSKRGSSGYTF. Variable domain in full (rest from reference TRBV3-1 and TRBJ1-2): DTAVSQTPKYLVTQMGNDKSIKCEQNLGHDTMYWYKQDSKKFLKIMFSYNNKELIINETVPNRFSPKSPDKAHLNLHINSLELGDSAVYFCASSSKRGSSGYTFGSGTRLTVV.

V is TRBV30 and J is TRBJ2-7; D remains ambiguous. Trimming shortened V by 1 base and J by 0 bases, and 7 bases separated the two germline ends. Germline-derived CDR1 and CDR2 are GTSNPN and SVGIG (reference sequence). This CDR3 is 13 amino acids long. The CDR3 sequence: CAWSAGNSYEQYF. The CDR3 bases are TGTGCCTGGAGTGCTGGGAACTCCTACGAGCAGTACTTC.

The chain joins TRBV18 to TRBJ2-2; 8 bases are a match to TRBD1. The germline V gene has CDR1 KGHSH and CDR2 LQKENI. This CDR3 has 15 residues. Unmatched junction bases numbered 3, after V lost 6 bases and J lost 0 bases. CDR3 in amino acids: CASSPTGANTGELFF. CDR3 DNA sequence: TGTGCCAGCTCTCCGACAGGGGCGAACACCGGGGAGCTGTTTTTT.